This paragraph covers one T cell receptor beta chain sequence. Its antigen remains unidentified. The CDR3 extends over 14 amino acids. Germline values: CDR1 SEHNR, CDR2 FQNEAQ (reference sequence). Trimming took 5 bases from V and 0 from J, leaving 10 bases between them. The sample's treatment: AdE1-LMPpoly-expanded autologous EBV-specific T-cell therapy followed by anti-PD-1 nivolumab. Profiling relied on immunoSEQ multiplex PCR, and the TCRdb table lists in-frame clones only, not all of them. Of roughly 20,000 clones detected, 84% appear once; the ten largest clones hold around 31%. This record comes from a study of EBV T-cell therapy then PD-1 blockade in nasopharyngeal carcinoma.

The V call is TRBV7-9, the J call TRBJ1-1; D ambiguous. This clonotype originated in a man aged 35 to 55 with nasopharyngeal carcinoma. The sequencing used CD8+ T cells from blood, collected at day 33 from a patient whose treatment included autologous EBV-specific T cells and nivolumab. The CDR3: CASSHRGLNTEAFF. As DNA, the CDR3 is TGTGCCAGCAGCCACCGGGGTTTGAACACTGAAGCTTTCTTT.